The 23 T cell receptor beta chains below come from one sample, sequenced in a study of T-cell reconstitution after alpha-beta-depleted transplantation in children. Construction of the TCRbeta library involved unique molecular identifiers. TCRdb ran MiXCR on the PCR reads and lists one entry per CDR3 protein. The table records approximately 650,000 distinct CDR3 sequences, approximately 14% of them present only once. The source material was PBMCs, sampled before TCRalphabeta/CD19-depleted stem cell transplant. The receptors here all came from a girl aged 2 to 10 with congenital amegakaryocytic thrombocytopenia, due to receive a stem cell transplant.

This clonotype was counted ten times or more. V and J are TRBV10-3 and TRBJ2-7, with D uncertain. The V gene's germline CDR1 is ENHRY and CDR2 SYGVKD. V lost 10 bases to trimming and J lost 7 bases, with 20 bases between them. The CDR3 is made up of 13 amino acids. CDR3 residues: CATKDAYLREQYF. The CDR3, as DNA: TGTGCCACGAAAGATGCATACCTGAGGGAGCAGTACTTC.

This clonotype was picked up many times. The chain carries TRBV4-1 and TRBJ2-7; D perhaps matches TRBD2 (6 bases). Trimming left V 3 bases short and J 0 bases short, with 12 bases between. The V gene's germline CDR1 is MGHRA and CDR2 YSYEKL. CDR3 size: 15 residues. The chain's CDR3 is CASSHLVGGSYEQYF. In DNA, the CDR3 is TGCGCCAGCAGCCACCTAGTCGGGGGCTCCTACGAGCAGTACTTC.

This clonotype was found many times. The chain recombines TRBV12-3 or TRBV12-4 with TRBJ1-1, with TRBD1 as a possible D gene (5 bases). The CDR3 consists of 16 residues. V lost 5 bases, J lost 6 bases, and 22 bases lay in between. CDR3 nucleotide sequence: TGTGCCAGCAGTGTTAGACCGGGGCACTTTGTCCCTGAAGCTTTCTTT. Protein: CASSVRPGHFVPEAFF.

This clonotype showed up many times. The V and J genes are TRBV20-1 and TRBJ2-3; the match to TRBD2 covers 7 bases. V dropped 1 base and J dropped 1; count of bases not matched to a gene: 5. The CDR3 is 15 amino acids. Germline CDR1 reads DFQATT; CDR2 reads SNEGSKA (reference sequence). In nucleotides, the CDR3 is TGCAGTGCTAGAGCGGGGGGAGTCCGCACAGATACGCAGTATTTT. Translated, it gives CSARAGGVRTDTQYF.

The chain couples TRBV5-1 to TRBJ2-2, with a tentative D call TRBD2 (6 bases). V was pared by 4 bases and J by 9 bases, with 16 bases between. Germline-derived CDR1 and CDR2 are SGHRS and YFSETQ. CDR3 length: 14 amino acids. Here the CDR3 DNA reads TGCGCCAGCAGCGTTAGCGGTCCCTCCCGGGAGCTGTTTTTT. It specifies CASSVSGPSRELFF.

The chain recombines TRBV14 with TRBJ2-2, with D uncertain. Germline loops: CDR1 SGHDN, CDR2 FVKESK. There are 15 residues in the CDR3. With 4 bases removed from V and 4 bases from J, the gap between germline ends came to 13 bases. CDR3 region: CASSLERVGTGELFF. The CDR3, as DNA: TGTGCCAGCAGCCTTGAAAGGGTGGGCACCGGGGAGCTGTTTTTT.

A few counts support this clonotype. The chain recombines TRBV7-8 with TRBJ2-1; 11 bases agree with TRBD2. The CDR3 contains 16 residues. Trimming took 5 bases from V and 7 from J; bases not matched to a gene: 10. CDR1 and CDR2 (germline): SGHVS, FQNEAQ. The CDR3 DNA reads as TGTGCCAGCAGCCAAAATAGCGGGAGGGCGTTTAATGAGCAGTTCTTC. It specifies CASSQNSGRAFNEQFF.

With regard to this clonotype: A much bigger clone sits one base away, suggesting this may be a read error. V gene TRBV29-1 combines with J gene TRBJ1-2, with D perhaps TRBD1 (6 bases). V lost 4 bases to trimming and J lost 7 bases, with 13 bases between them. This CDR3 has 12 residues. Germline-derived CDR1 and CDR2 are SQVTM and ANQGSEA. CDR3 sequence: CSVAPGASGYTF. The CDR3 DNA sequence: TGCAGCGTTGCCCCAGGGGCCAGTGGCTACACCTTC.

This clonotype was detected many times. The J gene is TRBJ2-3, the V gene TRBV5-1, with 8 bases fitting TRBD1. Germline V CDR1 and CDR2: SGHRS, YFSETQ. The CDR3 has 16 residues. V gave up 4 bases and J gave up 2 bases; unmatched junction bases: 9. CDR3 in amino acids: CASSGGRDRNTDTQYF. Written as DNA, the CDR3 is TGCGCCAGCAGCGGGGGTAGGGACAGGAACACAGATACGCAGTATTTT.

This clonotype was seen only a few times. The rearrangement uses TRBV11-2 and TRBJ2-6; a weak D match, TRBD2 (6 bases). Per germline, CDR1 SGHAT and CDR2 FQNNGV. V lost 5 bases to trimming and J lost 1 base, with 21 bases between them. The CDR3 is made up of 19 amino acids. DNA of the CDR3: TGTGCCAGCAGCCCAAGGATTCTCACGGGGACTTCTGGGGCCAACGTCCTGACTTTC. Translation: CASSPRILTGTSGANVLTF.

This clonotype was found many times. This sequence joins TRBV7-8 and TRBJ2-5; TRBD1 aligns across 10 bases. The junction had 9 bases not matched to a gene; V was cut back by 1 base and J by 4 bases. The CDR3 has 17 residues. CDR1 is SGHVS and CDR2 is FQNEAQ in the germline V gene. CDR3 amino acids: CASSLGQGALGVETQYF. The DNA for the CDR3 is TGTGCCAGCAGCTTAGGACAGGGGGCGCTGGGGGTAGAGACCCAGTACTTC.

The chain recombines TRBV12-3 or TRBV12-4 with TRBJ2-3; 10 bases line up with TRBD2. Unmatched junction bases numbered 6, after V lost 11 bases and J lost 4 bases. This CDR3 is built from 13 residues. The CDR3 nucleotides are TGTGCCGCCAGCGGGAGGGCGGCAGATACGCAGTATTTT. Residues: CAASGRAADTQYF.

This clonotype was counted ten times or more. The chain couples TRBV21-1 to TRBJ1-2; the D call TRBD1 from the table was never checked on the DNA. TRBV21-1 is a known pseudogene. CDR3 length: 11 residues. The CDR3 reads CASGGSYGYTF. CDR3 DNA sequence: TGTGCCAGCGGGGGCAGCTATGGCTACACCTTC.

This clonotype was observed many times. V usage is TRBV5-1 and J usage is TRBJ2-3; D call uncertain. The CDR3 contains 13 residues. The V gene lost 0 bases and the J gene lost 6 bases, with 8 bases spanning the gap. The germline gives CDR1 SGHRS, CDR2 YFSETQ. The CDR3 loop reads CASSLGVVDTQYF. The CDR3, as DNA: TGCGCCAGCAGCTTGGGGGTGGTGGATACGCAGTATTTT.

The chain is built from TRBV30 and TRBJ2-2; no clear D. Germline CDR1 reads GTSNPN; CDR2 reads SVGIG (reference sequence). V lost 1 base and J lost 10, with 7 bases in between. This CDR3 comprises 11 residues. CDR3 residues: CAWSDEEELFF. For the CDR3, the DNA is TGTGCCTGGAGTGACGAAGAGGAGCTGTTTTTT.

This clonotype was seen ten or more times. Germline and junction disagree at one end, which may indicate a read error. The chain joins TRBV5-1 to TRBJ2-3; tentative D call: TRBD1 (6 bases). The CDR3 sequence is 14 residues long. CDR1 SGHRS and CDR2 YFSETQ come from the germline V gene. The CDR3 DNA is TGCGCCAGCAGTTTGGGACACAGCACAGATACGCAGTATTTT. Its translation is CASSLGHSTDTQYF.

As to this clonotype: This may stem from a read error, because a much larger clone lies one nucleotide away. The chain carries TRBV29-1 and TRBJ1-3; D unclear. The V end was cut by 4 bases, the J end by 2 bases, with 9 bases between. Germline CDR1 reads SQVTM; CDR2 reads ANQGSEA. The CDR3 has 13 residues. The CDR3: CSVGVPAGNTIYF. Here the CDR3 DNA reads TGCAGCGTTGGGGTACCTGCTGGAAACACCATATATTTT.

This clonotype was counted many times. The rearrangement links TRBV7-8 to TRBJ2-5, with TRBD2 matching 9 bases. The germline V gene has CDR1 SGHVS and CDR2 FQNEAQ. V gave up 4 bases and J gave up 3 bases; unmatched junction bases: 3. The CDR3 is 14 residues long. This CDR3 is CASSSGLAEETQYF. The CDR3, as DNA: TGTGCCAGCAGCTCGGGACTAGCCGAAGAGACCCAGTACTTC.

This clonotype was picked up many times. This sequence joins TRBV29-1 and TRBJ2-7; TRBD2 agrees at 7 bases. Germline CDR1 reads SQVTM; CDR2 reads ANQGSEA. The CDR3 length is 16 residues. Trimming took 1 base from V and 7 from J; bases not matched to a gene: 16. This CDR3 reads CSVEGILGEGLREQYF. DNA for the CDR3: TGCAGCGTTGAAGGGATTTTAGGGGAGGGCCTTCGGGAGCAGTACTTC.

This clonotype was counted a few times. V usage is TRBV7-9 and J usage is TRBJ2-2; D possibly corresponds to TRBD2 (6 bases). Trimming cost V 4 bases and J 10 bases, with 16 bases left between them. The CDR3 covers 14 residues. CDR1 SEHNR and CDR2 FQNEAQ come from the germline V gene (reference sequence). The CDR3: CASSSIGGTVELFF. The CDR3 DNA is TGTGCCAGCAGCTCCATAGGCGGGACGGTGGAGCTGTTTTTT.

The sample holds many counts of this clonotype. The chain is built from TRBV6-1 and TRBJ2-7; tentative D call: TRBD2 (5 bases). The length of the CDR3 is 13 residues. V shed 6 bases and J shed 3 bases, with 12 bases lying between them. The germline V gene has CDR1 MNHNS and CDR2 SASEGT. The CDR3 protein is CASSRSGVYEQYF. CDR3 DNA: TGTGCCAGCAGCAGGTCCGGGGTCTACGAGCAGTACTTC.

The chain combines TRBV7-9 with TRBJ1-3, with D possibly being TRBD1 (5 bases). The CDR3 is 16 amino acids. The germline V gene has CDR1 SEHNR and CDR2 FQNEAQ (reference sequence). V was trimmed by 7 bases and J by 0 bases, leaving 16 bases between them. The CDR3 coding sequence is TGTGCCAGCACCGCCCGGGGGAAGGCCTCTGGAAACACCATATATTTT. Translation: CASTARGKASGNTIYF.

This clonotype has at least ten counts. This rearrangement joins TRBV28 to TRBJ2-3; D gene uncertain. The CDR3 runs to 12 residues. Trimming shortened V by 6 bases and J by 6 bases, and 10 bases separated the two germline ends. CDR1 and CDR2 (germline): MDHEN, SYDVKM. CDR3 coding DNA: TGTGCCAGCAGAAACATGGCTGATACGCAGTATTTT. Translation gives CASRNMADTQYF.